This TCR beta chain was documented in a study of T cell responses to AZD1222 COVID-19 vaccine. Germline CDR1 SGHDT, CDR2 YYEEEE. The V end lost 2 bases, the J end lost 4 bases, and 18 bases lay between the germline ends. The CDR3 sequence is 16 residues long. Measured with immunoSEQ multiplex PCR; TCRdb has only the in-frame clones, and not every one. The data show some 150,000 clones, roughly nine tenths seen once. This sequence joins TRBV5-6 and TRBJ1-2; possibly TRBD1 for D (5 bases). Sample: peripheral blood, taken on day 0 of AZD1222 vaccination. The TCR was taken from an adult in good health. In DNA, the CDR3 is TGTGCCAGCAGCTTTAGAGTCTCAGGGCGAACCTATGGCTACACCTTC. Amino acid sequence: CASSFRVSGRTYGYTF.